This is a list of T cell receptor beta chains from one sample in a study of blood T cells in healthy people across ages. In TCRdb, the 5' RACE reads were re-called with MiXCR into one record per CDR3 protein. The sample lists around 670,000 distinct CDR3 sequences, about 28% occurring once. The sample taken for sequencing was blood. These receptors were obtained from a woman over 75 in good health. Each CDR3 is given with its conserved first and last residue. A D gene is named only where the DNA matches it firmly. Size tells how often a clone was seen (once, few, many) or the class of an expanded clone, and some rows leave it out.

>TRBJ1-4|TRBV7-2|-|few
TGTGCCAGCAGCTTAGTTGGCAGGGCTGCAACTAATGAAAAACTGTTTTTT
CASSLVGRAATNEKLFF
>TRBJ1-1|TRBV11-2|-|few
TGTGCCAGCAGCTTCAACAGTAACACTGAAGCTTTCTTT
CASSFNSNTEAFF
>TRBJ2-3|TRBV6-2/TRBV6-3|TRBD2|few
TGTGCCAGCAGTTACCTGACTAGCGGGGGGGCGCGAGATACGCAGTATTTT
CASSYLTSGGARDTQYF
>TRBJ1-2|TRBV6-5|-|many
TGTGCCAGCAGACAGTTATCGAGCTACACCTTC
CASRQLSSYTF
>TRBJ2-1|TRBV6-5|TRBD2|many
TGTGCCAGCAGTTACTCGACAGCGGGGGGGCTCAGTGAGCAGTTCTTC
CASSYSTAGGLSEQFF
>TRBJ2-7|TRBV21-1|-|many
TGTGCCAGCAGCCCACGAGGCACTAGCGGGGGGGCTAGCTCCTACGAGCAGTACTTC
CASSPRGTSGGASSYEQYF
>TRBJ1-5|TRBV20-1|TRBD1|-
TGCAGTGCTATAAAGACAGGGGGGCGAAGTCAGCCCCAGCATTTT
CSAIKTGGRSQPQHF
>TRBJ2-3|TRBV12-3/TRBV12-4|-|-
TGTGCCAGCAGCCGAAGCAGAGTGAGCACAGATACGCAGTATTTT
CASSRSRVSTDTQYF
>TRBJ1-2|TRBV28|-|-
TGTGCCAGCCGTATGGGGGGCTACACCTTC
CASRMGGYTF
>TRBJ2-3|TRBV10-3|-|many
TGTGCCATCAGTACCCAGGGTTACACAGATACGCAGTATTTT
CAISTQGYTDTQYF
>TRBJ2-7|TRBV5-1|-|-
TGCGCCAGCAGCGCCGGCGGCGGTTACAATGAGCAGTACTTC
CASSAGGGYNEQYF
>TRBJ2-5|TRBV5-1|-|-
TGCGCCAGCAGCTTTCCTTTGGGGGGCCAAGAGACCCAGCACTTC
CASSFPLGGQETQHF
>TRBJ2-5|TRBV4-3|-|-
TGCGCCAGCAGCCAAGATATCAGGGGAGGGGAGACCCGGTACTTC
CASSQDIRGGETRYF
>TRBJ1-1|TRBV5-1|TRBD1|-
TGCGCCAGCAGCTTTCACCCCCCCGGACAGGGAGTCACTGAAGCTTTCTTT
CASSFHPPGQGVTEAFF
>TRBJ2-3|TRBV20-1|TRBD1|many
TGCAGTGCTAGACGACAGGGGGGGGGGCCATCAGATACGCAGTATTTT
CSARRQGGGPSDTQYF
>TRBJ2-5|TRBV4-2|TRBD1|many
TGTGCCAGCAGCCAAGATGGAACAGGGGAAGAGACCCAGTACTTC
CASSQDGTGEETQYF
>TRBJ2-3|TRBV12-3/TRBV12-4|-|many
TGTGCCAGCAGTGAAGCTCGTCGGGGACGGACAGATACGCAGTATTTT
CASSEARRGRTDTQYF
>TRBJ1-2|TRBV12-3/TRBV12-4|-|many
TGTGCCAGCAGTGGAGGACAGCTTATCGATAACTATGGCTACACCTTC
CASSGGQLIDNYGYTF
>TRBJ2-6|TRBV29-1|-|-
TGCAGCGTGGCCGAGGGGGGCGTGGGGGCCAACGTCCTGACTTTC
CSVAEGGVGANVLTF
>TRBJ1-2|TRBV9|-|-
TGTGCCAGCAGCGCACCCGGGAGCTATGGCTACACCTTC
CASSAPGSYGYTF
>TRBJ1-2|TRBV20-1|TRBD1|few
TGCAGTGCTGGGTTACTGGGGACAGCACATGGCTACACCTTC
CSAGLLGTAHGYTF
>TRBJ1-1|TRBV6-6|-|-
TGTGCCAGCACCCTAGGCGGGGGGGCGACTGAAGCTTTCTTT
CASTLGGGATEAFF
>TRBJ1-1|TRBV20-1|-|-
TGCAGTGCCGCAGATGGGGGTATTGAAGCTTTCTTT
CSAADGGIEAFF
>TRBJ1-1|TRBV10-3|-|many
TGTGCCATCAGTCAAACAGGGTGGAACACTGAAGCTTTCTTT
CAISQTGWNTEAFF
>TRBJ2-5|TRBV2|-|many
TGTGCCAGCAGCCCCCCCCCGAACATCGAAGTAGGGACCCAGTACTTC
CASSPPPNIEVGTQYF
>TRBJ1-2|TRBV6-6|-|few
TGTGCCAGCAGGATTGGAAACTATGGCTACACCTTC
CASRIGNYGYTF
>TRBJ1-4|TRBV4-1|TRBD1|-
TGCGCCAGCAGCCACCCGGGACAGGTCTCTGAAAAACTGTTTTTT
CASSHPGQVSEKLFF
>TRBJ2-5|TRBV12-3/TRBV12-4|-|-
TGTGCCAGCAAAAAGGAAGACAATGAGCAGTACTTC
CASKKEDNEQYF
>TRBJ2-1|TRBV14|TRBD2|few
TGTGCCAGCAGCCAGGGGCTAGCGGGGGCCCTGGATGAGCAGTTCTTC
CASSQGLAGALDEQFF
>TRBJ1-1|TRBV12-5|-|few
TGTGCTAGTGGTAAAGACACGACCGGGGCAGGATGGACTGAAGCTTTCTTT
CASGKDTTGAGWTEAFF
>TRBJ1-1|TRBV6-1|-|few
TGTGCCAGCAGTCGGGACATCGTCTTAAGGACTGAAGCTTTCTTT
CASSRDIVLRTEAFF
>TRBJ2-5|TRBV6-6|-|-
TGTGCCAGCAGTTACTCTAGGCTAGATATTGAGAGGACCCAGTACTTC
CASSYSRLDIERTQYF
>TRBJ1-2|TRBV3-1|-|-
TGTGCCAGCAGCCCCCTTGCTGGCTATGGCTACACCTTC
CASSPLAGYGYTF
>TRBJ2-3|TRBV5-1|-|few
TGCGCCAGCACCCATGGGACGGACACAGATACGCAGTATTTT
CASTHGTDTDTQYF
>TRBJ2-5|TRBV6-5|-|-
TGTGCCAGCAGTTACGCCAAAGAGACCCAGTACTTC
CASSYAKETQYF
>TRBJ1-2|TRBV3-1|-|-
TGTGCCAGCAGCCAGGGCTGGGGGCCGAACAATGGCTACACCTTC
CASSQGWGPNNGYTF
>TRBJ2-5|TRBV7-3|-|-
TGTGCCAGCAGCTTAAACACAGGGACGAGGGAGACCCAGTACTTC
CASSLNTGTRETQYF
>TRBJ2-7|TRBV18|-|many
TGTGCCAGCTCACCGATACAGGCCCAGGACTCCTACGAGCAGTACTTC
CASSPIQAQDSYEQYF
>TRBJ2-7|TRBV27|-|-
TGTGCCAGCAGTCAAGACAGGGACTACGGGCAGTACTTC
CASSQDRDYGQYF
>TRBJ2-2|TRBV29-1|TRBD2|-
TGCAGCGTCCGGGAGGGGGGAACCGGGGAGCTGTTTTTT
CSVREGGTGELFF
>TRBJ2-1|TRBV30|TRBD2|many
TGTGCCTGGCTAGCGGGGGGCTCCTACAATGAGCAGTTCTTC
CAWLAGGSYNEQFF
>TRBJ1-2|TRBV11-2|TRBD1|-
TGTGCCAGCCGGACAGGGGAATTTGGCTACACCTTC
CASRTGEFGYTF